This entry is about one T cell receptor beta chain. Its specificity is unknown. Germline V gene sequence: CDR1 SGHTA, CDR2 FQGNSA. The CDR3 has 17 amino acids. Losses at the gene ends were 1 base for V and 4 bases for J; bases not matched to a gene: 3. The data were obtained in a study of response to subunit inactivated influenza vaccine. Points from the study as a whole: Each seasonal influenza vaccination recruits few new T cells, the authors suggested.

One entry per CDR3 protein, called by TCRdb with MiXCR from the RT-PCR reads. This sample yields about 780,000 distinct CDR3 sequences, of which around 18% are seen a single time; roughly 10% belongs to the top ten. This chain links TRBV7-2 with TRBJ2-1; 14 bases are a match to TRBD2. Sample: PBMCs from blood, taken less than 6 days after vaccination. This clonotype originated in a man between 50 and 59 years old who received an inactivated influenza vaccine. DNA of the CDR3: TGTGCCAGCAGCTTAGTTAGACTAGCGGGGGGGTACAATGAGCAGTTCTTC. Translation: CASSLVRLAGGYNEQFF.